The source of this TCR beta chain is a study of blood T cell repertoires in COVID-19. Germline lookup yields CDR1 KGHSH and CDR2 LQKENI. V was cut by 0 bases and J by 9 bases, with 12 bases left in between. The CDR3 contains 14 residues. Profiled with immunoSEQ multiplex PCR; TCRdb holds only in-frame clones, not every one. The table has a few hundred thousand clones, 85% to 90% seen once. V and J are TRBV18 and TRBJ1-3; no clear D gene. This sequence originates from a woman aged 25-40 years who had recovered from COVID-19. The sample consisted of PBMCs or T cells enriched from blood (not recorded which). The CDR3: CASSPPSPGPTIYF. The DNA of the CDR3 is TGTGCCAGCTCACCACCTTCTCCGGGTCCCACCATATATTTT.